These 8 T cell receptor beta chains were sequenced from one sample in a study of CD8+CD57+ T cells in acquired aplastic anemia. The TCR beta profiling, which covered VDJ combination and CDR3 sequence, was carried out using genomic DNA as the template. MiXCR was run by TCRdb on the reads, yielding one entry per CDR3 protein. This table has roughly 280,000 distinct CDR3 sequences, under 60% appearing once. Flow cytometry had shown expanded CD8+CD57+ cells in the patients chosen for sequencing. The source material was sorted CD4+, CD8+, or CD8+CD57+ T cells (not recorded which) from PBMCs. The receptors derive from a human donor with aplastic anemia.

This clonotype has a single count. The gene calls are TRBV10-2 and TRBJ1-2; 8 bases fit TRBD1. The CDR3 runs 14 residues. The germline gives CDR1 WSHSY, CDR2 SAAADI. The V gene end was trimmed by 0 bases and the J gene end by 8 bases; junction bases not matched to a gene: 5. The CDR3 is CASSESQGADGYTF. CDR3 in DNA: TGCGCCAGCAGTGAGTCGCAGGGGGCGGACGGCTACACCTTC.

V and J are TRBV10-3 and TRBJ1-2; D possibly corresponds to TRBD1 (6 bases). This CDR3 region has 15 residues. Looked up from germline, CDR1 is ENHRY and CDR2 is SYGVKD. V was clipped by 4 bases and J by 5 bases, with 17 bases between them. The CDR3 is CAISVQGTIQYGYTF. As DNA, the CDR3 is TGTGCCATCAGTGTACAGGGAACAATCCAGTATGGCTACACCTTC.

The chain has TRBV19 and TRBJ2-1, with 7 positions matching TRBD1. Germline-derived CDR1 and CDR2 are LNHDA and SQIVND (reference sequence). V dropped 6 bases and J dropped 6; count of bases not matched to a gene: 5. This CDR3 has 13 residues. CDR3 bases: TGTGCCAGTAGGCCGGGACAGTTCAATGAGCAGTTCTTC. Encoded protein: CASRPGQFNEQFF.

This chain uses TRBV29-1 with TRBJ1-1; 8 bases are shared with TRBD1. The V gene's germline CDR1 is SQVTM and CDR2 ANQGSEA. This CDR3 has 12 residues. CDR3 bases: TGCAGTTTTCTTGACAGGGGCACTGAAGCTTTCTTT. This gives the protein CSFLDRGTEAFF.

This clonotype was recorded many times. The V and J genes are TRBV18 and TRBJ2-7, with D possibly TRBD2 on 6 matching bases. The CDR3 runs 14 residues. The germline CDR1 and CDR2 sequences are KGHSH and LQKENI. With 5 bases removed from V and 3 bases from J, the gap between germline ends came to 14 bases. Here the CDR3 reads CASSTGLKDYEQYF. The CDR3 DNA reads TGTGCCAGCTCAACGGGACTGAAGGACTACGAGCAGTACTTC. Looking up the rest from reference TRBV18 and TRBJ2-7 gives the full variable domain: NAGVMQNPRHLVRRRGQEARLRCSPMKGHSHVYWYRQLPEEGLKFMVYLQKENIIDESGMPKERFSAEFPKEGPSILRIQQVVRGDSAAYFCASSTGLKDYEQYFGPGTRLTVT.

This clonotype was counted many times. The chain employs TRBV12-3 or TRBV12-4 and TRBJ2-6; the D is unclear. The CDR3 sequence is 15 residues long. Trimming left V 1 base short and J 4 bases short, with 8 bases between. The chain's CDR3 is CASSLVGPGANVLTF. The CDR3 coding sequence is TGTGCCAGCAGTTTAGTAGGGCCCGGGGCCAACGTCCTGACTTTC.

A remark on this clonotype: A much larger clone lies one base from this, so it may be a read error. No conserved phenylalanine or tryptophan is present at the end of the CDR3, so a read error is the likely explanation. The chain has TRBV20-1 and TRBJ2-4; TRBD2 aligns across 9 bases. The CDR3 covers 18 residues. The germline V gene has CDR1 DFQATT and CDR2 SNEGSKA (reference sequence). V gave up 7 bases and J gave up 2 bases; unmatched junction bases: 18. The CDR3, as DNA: TGCAGTGTTCCTGGGGTAGCGGGAGTATATGGGACCAAAAACATTCAGTACCTC. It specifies CSVPGVAGVYGTKNIQYL.

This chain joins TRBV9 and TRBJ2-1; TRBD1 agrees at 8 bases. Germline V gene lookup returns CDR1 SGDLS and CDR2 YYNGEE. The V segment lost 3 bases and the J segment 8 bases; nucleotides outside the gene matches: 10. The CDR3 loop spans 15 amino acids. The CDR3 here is CASSGGTGPADEQFF. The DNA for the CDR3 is TGTGCCAGCAGCGGTGGGACAGGTCCGGCGGATGAGCAGTTCTTC.